This T cell receptor (beta chain) was identified during a study of shared clonotypes between healthy human individuals. V was trimmed by 5 bases and J by 3 bases, leaving 14 bases between them. The germline CDR1 and CDR2 sequences are SEHNR and FQNEAQ (reference sequence). The CDR3 runs to 14 residues. The data were produced by immunoSEQ multiplex PCR, yet TCRdb's version contains in-frame clones alone and is incomplete. This table holds about 230,000 clones, over 60% found once. The TCR sequence derives from a man aged 25-40 years in good health. Sequenced: memory CD4+ T cells sorted from blood. Subset indicated: CD45RA-negative fraction. This sequence joins TRBV7-9 and TRBJ2-7; possible D gene TRBD2, 5 bases. CDR3 sequence (DNA): TGTGCCAGCAGCGAAGACTACCTGAACTACGAGCAGTACTTC. Protein sequence: CASSEDYLNYEQYF.